This T cell receptor beta chain was recorded in a study of post-analysis software for immune sequencing data. Study in general: Included courses were relapsing-remitting and secondary progressive multiple sclerosis; progressive-relapsing multiple sclerosis was also included.

This clonotype occurred a few times. The antigen is unknown. Study-wide findings and caveats: With TRBV5-6, TRBV5-1 and TRBV20-1 included, 4 to 6 TRBV segments were more frequent in patients than in controls. Patients with multiple sclerosis recorded significantly lower normalized Chao1 diversity than controls, the study found. Samples from a shared batch, those prepared together, strongly co-clustered by F measure.

Tagging with unique molecular identifiers was a feature of the TCR beta cDNA libraries. A population of about 0.95 to 10 million T cells gave rise to approximately 500,000 cDNA molecules. From the PCR reads, TCRdb called clonotypes with MiXCR, one entry per CDR3 protein. The sample consists of more than 450,000 distinct CDR3 sequences, around a third of them appearing once. Looked up from germline, CDR1 is LNHDA and CDR2 is SQIVND (reference sequence). The CDR3 has 14 amino acids. V lost 6 bases, J lost 4 bases, and 13 bases lay in between. This chain uses TRBV19 with TRBJ2-1; D not certain. The sequence was obtained from a girl aged 2 to 17 with multiple sclerosis. The sample was blood. The chain's CDR3 is CASSPMDLYNEQFF. In DNA, the CDR3 is TGTGCCAGTAGCCCTATGGACCTATACAATGAGCAGTTCTTC. Full variable domain (remainder filled in from reference TRBV19 and TRBJ2-1): DGGITQSPKYLFRKEGQNVTLSCEQNLNHDAMYWYRQDPGQGLRLIYYSQIVNDFQKGDIAEGYSVSREKKESFPLTVTSAQKNPTAFYLCASSPMDLYNEQFFGPGTRLTVL.